The rows below give T cell receptor beta chains drawn from one sample of a study of blood T cell repertoires in COVID-19. Libraries were prepared by immunoSEQ multiplex PCR; TCRdb keeps only in-frame clonotypes and omits some of them. The table has about 17,000 clones, 70% to 90% seen once. Sequencing input: peripheral blood. These receptors all come from a human donor with active COVID-19. The donor label of this sample is uncertain. The conserved cysteine and the conserved F or W are not part of the CDR3 here. Expanded clones get a size class; other rows say once, few or many, or leave the size out.

-	TRBV18	TRBJ2-7	ASSPQGTSGTTYEQY
-	TRBV29-1	TRBJ1-1	SVAAPNTEAF
-	TRBV7-2	TRBJ2-3	ASSFGGAADTQY
-	TRBV9	TRBJ2-7	ASSVGSSGYYEQY
once	TRBV9	TRBJ2-2	ASSPRTGSTGELF
-	TRBV7-2	TRBJ2-3	ASSIGGGQDTQY
few	TRBV6-5	TRBJ1-2	ASSFGTDYGGYT
-	TRBV5-4	TRBJ1-2	ASSPRAGRIRYYGYT
-	TRBV19	TRBJ2-5	ASSIRGLAGETQY
-	TRBV11-2	TRBJ2-4	ASSFGAGEAKNIQY
-	TRBV2	TRBJ1-5	ASSRETGTQPQH
-	TRBV29-1	TRBJ1-2	SVAGTGVGYT
once	TRBV7-2	TRBJ2-7	ASSTPGLAGVPGEQY
-	TRBV7-2	TRBJ2-3	ASSLEAGGARTQY
-	TRBV6-2/TRBV6-3	TRBJ1-1	ASSYPPDRVVAEAF
few	TRBV18	TRBJ1-6	ASSPTADRNSPLH
-	TRBV6-6	TRBJ2-2	ASSPRTAGTGELF
once	TRBV20-1	TRBJ1-2	SATAGYGYT
-	TRBV7-8	TRBJ2-7	ASSLERPGLAEQY
-	TRBV19	TRBJ2-2	ASSTQTGSVGTGELF
-	TRBV9	TRBJ2-3	ASSVMVGVSTDTQY
-	TRBV7-2	TRBJ1-5	ASSFSLQPQH
-	TRBV6-5	TRBJ1-6	ASSREGSPLH
-	TRBV12-3/TRBV12-4	TRBJ2-3	ASQGDSTDTQY
-	TRBV9	TRBJ1-2	ASSASDRNYGYT
-	TRBV29-1	TRBJ2-3	SVDGEGGNTDTQY
-	TRBV5-1	TRBJ2-3	ASSRGQGWTDTQY
-	TRBV11-2	TRBJ2-7	ASSNGERLGYEQY
-	TRBV10-3	TRBJ1-1	AIGGNTEAF
-	TRBV7-2	TRBJ2-1	ASSSSGDRGREQF
-	TRBV9	TRBJ2-7	ASSATGTARYEQY
-	TRBV6-2/TRBV6-3	TRBJ1-1	ASSPSLNTEAF
-	TRBV4-3	TRBJ2-2	ASSQGFPGNTGELF
few	TRBV6-6	TRBJ1-5	ASSREPRTGTLYQPQH
-	TRBV5-5	TRBJ2-5	ASSLSGIEETQY
-	TRBV9	TRBJ2-7	ASSVGGTSGIYEQY